One and the same sample provided the 7 T cell receptor beta chains below, sequenced in a study of regulatory T cells in long-lasting Graves disease. The sample's time point: newly diagnosed GD, antithyroid drugs for less than 3 months. PBMC RNA was the source of the TCR library. Assembly of TCR beta libraries relied on iRepertoire HTBI primers together with Arm-PCR of CDR3 regions. MiXCR, applied by TCRdb to the multiplex PCR reads, yields one record per CDR3 protein. The data contain approximately 390,000 distinct CDR3 sequences, around 15% of them seen just once; the ten biggest clones take up 20% to 25%. These data also formed part of another study, on T cells in Graves' hyperthyroidism and ophthalmopathy.

The sample in question was peripheral blood mononuclear cells (PBMCs), obtained at new diagnosis, from a patient treated with antithyroid drugs. The receptor set was obtained from a woman under 30 with Graves disease.

This clonotype showed up many times. CDR3 DNA: TGTGCCAGCAACCGAGGGGGGTCGTGGGACAATGAGCAGTTCTTC. Translating gives CASNRGGSWDNEQFF. This rearrangement joins TRBV7-9 to TRBJ2-1; D may correspond to TRBD1 or TRBD2 (6 bases each). CDR1 and CDR2 from the germline V gene are SEHNR and FQNEAQ (reference sequence). This CDR3 comprises 15 residues. With 7 bases removed from V and 5 bases from J, the gap between germline ends came to 18 bases. The variable domain in full, completed from reference TRBV7-9 and TRBJ2-1, reads DTGVSQNPRHKITKRGQNVTFRCDPISEHNRLYWYRQTLGQGPEFLTYFQNEAQLEKSRLLSDRFSAERPKGSFSTLEIQRTEQGDSAMYLCASNRGGSWDNEQFFGPGTRLTVL.

This clonotype was detected ten times or more. The CDR3 is CSARDPLKGTETQYF. The CDR3 DNA reads TGCAGTGCTAGAGACCCGCTTAAGGGAACAGAGACCCAGTACTTC. V usage is TRBV20-1 and J usage is TRBJ2-5; D call uncertain. V dropped 0 bases and J dropped 4 bases, with 15 bases sitting between them. The V gene's germline CDR1 is DFQATT and CDR2 SNEGSKA (reference sequence). The CDR3 runs 15 residues.

This clonotype was observed at least ten times. The gene calls are TRBV11-3 and TRBJ2-1, with TRBD2 as a possible D gene (6 bases). The V end was cut by 5 bases, the J end by 6 bases, with 11 bases between. Germline-derived CDR1 and CDR2 are SGHNT and YENEEA. The CDR3 has 13 residues. The CDR3 loop reads CASSPPGGNEQFF. The CDR3 nucleotides are TGTGCCAGCAGCCCCCCCGGGGGCAATGAGCAGTTCTTC.

This clonotype was counted ten times or more. The rearrangement links TRBV20-1 to TRBJ2-2; D is possibly TRBD2 (5 bases). Looked up from germline, CDR1 is DFQATT and CDR2 is SNEGSKA (reference sequence). Trimming shortened V by 3 bases and J by 1 base, and 9 bases separated the two germline ends. The CDR3 extends over 14 amino acids. This CDR3 reads CSARIGMNTGELFF. CDR3 nucleotide sequence: TGCAGTGCTAGGATCGGGATGAACACCGGGGAGCTGTTTTTT.

This clonotype was seen many times. The chain links TRBV2 to TRBJ1-5; D is possibly TRBD1 (6 bases). V shed 6 bases and J shed 6 bases, with 21 bases lying between them. Germline CDR1 reads SNHLY; CDR2 reads FYNNEI. The CDR3 covers 16 residues. This CDR3 is CASSEGGTQKSQPQHF. CDR3 coding DNA: TGTGCCAGCAGCGAGGGGGGGACCCAAAAAAGTCAGCCCCAGCATTTT.

The table lists this clonotype with many counts. The gene calls are TRBV2 and TRBJ1-1, with a weak D call TRBD1 (6 bases). V lost 6 bases and J 1 base, leaving 15 bases between the germline ends. From germline, CDR1 is SNHLY and CDR2 FYNNEI. The CDR3 totals 15 residues. CDR3 nucleotide sequence: TGTGCCAGCAGGCCCCCGACAGGAAAGAACACTGAAGCTTTCTTT. Protein product: CASRPPTGKNTEAFF.

This clonotype appeared a single time. V gene TRBV5-1 combines with J gene TRBJ1-2; 12 nucleotides align to TRBD1. The germline V gene encodes CDR1 SGHRS and CDR2 YFSETQ. The CDR3 loop spans 16 amino acids. The junction had 7 bases not matched to a gene; V was cut back by 3 bases and J by 4 bases. The CDR3 protein is CASSSSGTGGPYGYTF. Here the CDR3 DNA reads TGCGCCAGCAGCTCCTCCGGGACAGGGGGCCCCTATGGCTACACCTTC.